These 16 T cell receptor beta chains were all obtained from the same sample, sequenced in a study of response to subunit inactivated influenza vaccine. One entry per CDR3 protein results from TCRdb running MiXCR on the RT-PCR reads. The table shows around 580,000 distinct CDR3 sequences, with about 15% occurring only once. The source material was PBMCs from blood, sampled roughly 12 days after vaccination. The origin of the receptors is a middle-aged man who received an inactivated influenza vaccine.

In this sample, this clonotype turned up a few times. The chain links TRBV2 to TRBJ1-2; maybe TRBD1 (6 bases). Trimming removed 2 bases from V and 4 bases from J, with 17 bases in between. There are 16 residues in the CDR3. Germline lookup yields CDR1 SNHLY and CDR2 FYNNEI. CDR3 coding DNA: TGTGCCAGCAGTGAAAACCCCTCCACAGGGTCCTATGGCTACACCTTC. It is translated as CASSENPSTGSYGYTF. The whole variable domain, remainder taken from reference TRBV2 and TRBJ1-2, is EPEVTQTPSHQVTQMGQEVILRCVPISNHLYFYWYRQILGQKVEFLVSFYNNEISEKSEIFDDQFSVERPDGSNFTLKIRSTKLEDSAMYFCASSENPSTGSYGYTFGSGTRLTVV.

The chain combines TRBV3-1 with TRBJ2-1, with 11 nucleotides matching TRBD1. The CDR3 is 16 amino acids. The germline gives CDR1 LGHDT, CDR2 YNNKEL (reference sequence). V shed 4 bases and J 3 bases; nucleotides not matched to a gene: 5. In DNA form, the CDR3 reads TGTGCCAGCAGCCCCGCCGGGACAGGGGGCTACAATGAGCAGTTCTTC. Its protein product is CASSPAGTGGYNEQFF.

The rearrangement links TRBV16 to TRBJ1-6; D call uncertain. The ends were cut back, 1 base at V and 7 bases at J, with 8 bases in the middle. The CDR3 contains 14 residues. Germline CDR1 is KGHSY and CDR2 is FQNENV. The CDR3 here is CASSQYLENSPLHF. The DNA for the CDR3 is TGTGCCAGCAGCCAATATCTTGAGAATTCACCCCTCCACTTT.

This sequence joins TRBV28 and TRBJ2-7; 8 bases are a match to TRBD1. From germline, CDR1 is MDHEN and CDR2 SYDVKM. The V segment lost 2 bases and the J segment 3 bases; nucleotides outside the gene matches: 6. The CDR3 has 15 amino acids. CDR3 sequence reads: CASSLKSTGVYEQYF. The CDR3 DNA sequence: TGTGCCAGCAGTTTAAAGTCGACAGGGGTCTACGAGCAGTACTTC. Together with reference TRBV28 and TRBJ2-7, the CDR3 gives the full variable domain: DVKVTQSSRYLVKRTGEKVFLECVQDMDHENMFWYRQDPGLGLRLIYFSYDVKMKEKGDIPEGYSVSREKKERFSLILESASTNQTSMYLCASSLKSTGVYEQYFGPGTRLTVT.

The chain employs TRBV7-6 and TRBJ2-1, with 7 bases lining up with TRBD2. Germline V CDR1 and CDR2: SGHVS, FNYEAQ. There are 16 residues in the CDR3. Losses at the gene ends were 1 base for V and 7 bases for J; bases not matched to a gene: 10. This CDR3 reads CASSLGGLLLGNEQFF. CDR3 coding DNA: TGTGCCAGCAGCTTAGGGGGACTACTCTTAGGGAATGAGCAGTTCTTC.

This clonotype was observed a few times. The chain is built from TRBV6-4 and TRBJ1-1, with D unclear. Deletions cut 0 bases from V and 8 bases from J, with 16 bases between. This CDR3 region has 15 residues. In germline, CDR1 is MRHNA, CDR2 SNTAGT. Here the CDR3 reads CASSDSSLGREEAFF. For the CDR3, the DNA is TGTGCCAGCAGTGACTCAAGTCTCGGGCGCGAGGAAGCTTTCTTT.

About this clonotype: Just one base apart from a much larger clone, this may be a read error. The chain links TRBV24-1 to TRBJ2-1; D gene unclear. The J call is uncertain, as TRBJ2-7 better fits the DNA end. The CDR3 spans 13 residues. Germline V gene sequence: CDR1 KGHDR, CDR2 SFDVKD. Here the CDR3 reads CATSVLAGNEQYF. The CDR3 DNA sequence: TGTGCCACCAGTGTGTTAGCAGGCAATGAGCAGTACTTC.

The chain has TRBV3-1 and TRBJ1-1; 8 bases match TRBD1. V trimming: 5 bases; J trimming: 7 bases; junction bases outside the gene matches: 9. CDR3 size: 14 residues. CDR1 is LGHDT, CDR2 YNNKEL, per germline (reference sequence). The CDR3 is CASSTGTGLFEAFF. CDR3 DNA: TGTGCCAGCAGCACCGGGACAGGACTTTTTGAAGCTTTCTTT. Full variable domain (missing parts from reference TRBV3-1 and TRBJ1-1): DTAVSQTPKYLVTQMGNDKSIKCEQNLGHDTMYWYKQDSKKFLKIMFSYNNKELIINETVPNRFSPKSPDKAHLNLHINSLELGDSAVYFCASSTGTGLFEAFFGQGTRLTVV.

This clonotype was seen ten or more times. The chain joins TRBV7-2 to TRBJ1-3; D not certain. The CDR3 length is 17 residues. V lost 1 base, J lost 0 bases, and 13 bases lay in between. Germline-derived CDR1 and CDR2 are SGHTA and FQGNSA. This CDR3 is CASSLVEVQSSGNTIYF. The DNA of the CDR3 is TGTGCCAGCAGCTTAGTGGAGGTTCAAAGCTCTGGAAACACCATATATTTT.

This CDR3 reads CAINDPNYGYTF. In DNA, the CDR3 is TGTGCCATCAATGACCCTAACTATGGCTACACCTTC. The V gene is TRBV10-3, the J gene TRBJ1-2; D remains ambiguous. The CDR3 totals 12 residues. Germline assignment: CDR1 ENHRY and CDR2 SYGVKD. V lost 7 bases to trimming and J lost 0 bases, with 6 bases between them.

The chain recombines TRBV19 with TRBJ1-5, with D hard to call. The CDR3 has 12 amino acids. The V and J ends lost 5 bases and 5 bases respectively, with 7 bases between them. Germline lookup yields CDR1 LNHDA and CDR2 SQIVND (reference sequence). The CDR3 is CASSFNDQPQHF. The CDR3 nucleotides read TGTGCCAGTAGTTTCAACGATCAGCCCCAGCATTTT. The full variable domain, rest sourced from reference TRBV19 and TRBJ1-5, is DGGITQSPKYLFRKEGQNVTLSCEQNLNHDAMYWYRQDPGQGLRLIYYSQIVNDFQKGDIAEGYSVSREKKESFPLTVTSAQKNPTAFYLCASSFNDQPQHFGDGTRLSIL.

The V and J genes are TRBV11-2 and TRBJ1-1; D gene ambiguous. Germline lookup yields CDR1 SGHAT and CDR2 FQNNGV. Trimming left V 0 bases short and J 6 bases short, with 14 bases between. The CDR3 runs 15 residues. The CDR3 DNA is TGTGCCAGCAGCTTAGAGCCGGGGAAAAAAGCTGAAGCTTTCTTT. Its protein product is CASSLEPGKKAEAFF.

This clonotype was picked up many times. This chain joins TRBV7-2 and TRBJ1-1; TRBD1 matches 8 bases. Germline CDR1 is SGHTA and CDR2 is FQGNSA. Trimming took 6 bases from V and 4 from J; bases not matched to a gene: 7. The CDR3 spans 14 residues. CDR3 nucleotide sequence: TGTGCCAGCAGGGCAGGGGGCTCTAGCACTGAAGCTTTCTTT. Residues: CASRAGGSSTEAFF.

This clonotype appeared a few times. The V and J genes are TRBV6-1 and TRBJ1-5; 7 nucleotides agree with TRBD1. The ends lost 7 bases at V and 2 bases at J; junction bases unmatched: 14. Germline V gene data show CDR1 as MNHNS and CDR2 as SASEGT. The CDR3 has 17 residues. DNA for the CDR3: TGTGCCAGCACCCTACCAGCGGGACAGCTAGGCAATCAGCCCCAGCATTTT. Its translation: CASTLPAGQLGNQPQHF.

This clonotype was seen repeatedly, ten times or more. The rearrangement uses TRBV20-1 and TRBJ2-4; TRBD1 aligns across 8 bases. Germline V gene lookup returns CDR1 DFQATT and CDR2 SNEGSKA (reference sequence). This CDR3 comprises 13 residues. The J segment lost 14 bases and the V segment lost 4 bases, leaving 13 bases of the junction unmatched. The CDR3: CSATGGDLSFEYF. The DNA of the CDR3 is TGCAGTGCTACAGGGGGCGATTTAAGTTTTGAGTACTTC.

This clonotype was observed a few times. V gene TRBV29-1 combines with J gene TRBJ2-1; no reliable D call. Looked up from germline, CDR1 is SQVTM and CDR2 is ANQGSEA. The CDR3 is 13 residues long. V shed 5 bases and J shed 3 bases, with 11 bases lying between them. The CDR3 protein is CSVRGRNYNEQFF. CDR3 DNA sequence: TGCAGCGTTCGAGGACGAAACTACAATGAGCAGTTCTTC.